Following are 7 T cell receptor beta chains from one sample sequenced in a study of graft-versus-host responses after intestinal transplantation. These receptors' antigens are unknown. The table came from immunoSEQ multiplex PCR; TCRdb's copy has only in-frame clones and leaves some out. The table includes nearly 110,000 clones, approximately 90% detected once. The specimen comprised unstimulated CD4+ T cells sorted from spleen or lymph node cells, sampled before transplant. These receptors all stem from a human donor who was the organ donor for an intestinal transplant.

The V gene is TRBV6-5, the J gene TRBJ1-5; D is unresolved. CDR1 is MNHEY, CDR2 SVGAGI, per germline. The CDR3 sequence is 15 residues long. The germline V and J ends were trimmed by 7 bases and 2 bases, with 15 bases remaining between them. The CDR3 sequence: CASTSGGGRNQPQHF. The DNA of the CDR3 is TGTGCCAGCACCTCGGGAGGTGGACGCAATCAGCCCCAGCATTTT.

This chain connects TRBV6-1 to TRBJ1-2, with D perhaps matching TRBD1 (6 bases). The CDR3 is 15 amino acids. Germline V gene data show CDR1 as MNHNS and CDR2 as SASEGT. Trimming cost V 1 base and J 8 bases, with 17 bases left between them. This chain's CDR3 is CASSEEFRTASGYTF. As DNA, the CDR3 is TGTGCCAGCAGTGAAGAGTTTCGGACAGCCTCGGGCTACACCTTC.

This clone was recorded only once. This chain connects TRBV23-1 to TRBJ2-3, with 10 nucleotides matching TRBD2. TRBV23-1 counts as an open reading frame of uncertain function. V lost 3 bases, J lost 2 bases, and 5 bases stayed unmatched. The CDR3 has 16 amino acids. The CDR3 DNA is TGCGCCAGCAGTCAGACTAGCGGGCGTCTCACAGATACGCAGTATTTT. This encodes CASSQTSGRLTDTQYF.

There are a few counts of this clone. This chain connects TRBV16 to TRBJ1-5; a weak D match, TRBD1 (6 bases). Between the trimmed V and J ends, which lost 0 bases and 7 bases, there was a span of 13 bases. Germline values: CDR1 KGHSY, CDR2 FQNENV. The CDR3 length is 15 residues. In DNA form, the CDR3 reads TGTGCCAGCAGCCAATCAGGGGGGGCGCGGCAGCCCCAGCATTTT. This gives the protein CASSQSGGARQPQHF.

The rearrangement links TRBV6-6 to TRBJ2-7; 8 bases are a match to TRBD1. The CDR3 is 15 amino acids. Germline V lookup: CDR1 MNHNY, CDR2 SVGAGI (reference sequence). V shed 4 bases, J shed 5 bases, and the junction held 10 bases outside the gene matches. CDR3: CASSSDRGANNEQYF. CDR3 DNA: TGTGCCAGCAGTTCCGACAGGGGTGCGAATAACGAGCAGTACTTC.

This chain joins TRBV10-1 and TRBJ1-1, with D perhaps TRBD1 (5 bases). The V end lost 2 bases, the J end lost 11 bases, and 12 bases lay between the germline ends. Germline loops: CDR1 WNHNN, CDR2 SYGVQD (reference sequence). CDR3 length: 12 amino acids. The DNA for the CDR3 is TGCGCCAGCAGTGAGAGTGGGGGAACGGCTTTCTTT. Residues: CASSESGGTAFF.

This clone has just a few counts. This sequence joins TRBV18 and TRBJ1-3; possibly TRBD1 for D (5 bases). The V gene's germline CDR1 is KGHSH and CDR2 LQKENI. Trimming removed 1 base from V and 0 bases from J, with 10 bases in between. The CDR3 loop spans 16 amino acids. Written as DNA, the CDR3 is TGTGCCAGCTCACCACAAGTCGGGGGCTCTGGAAACACCATATATTTT. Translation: CASSPQVGGSGNTIYF.